Below, 5 T cell receptor beta chains from the same sample are listed, as sequenced in a study of PD-1 blockade in classical Hodgkin lymphoma. Regarding time point: cycle 4 day 1 (C4D1), after five to seven weeks of nivolumab. With no exception, relapse followed autologous stem cell transplantation in all patients, and brentuximab vedotin exposure varied. Magnetic negative selection was used to purify CD4+ T cells from thawed PBMCs. The assay was immunoSEQ multiplex PCR, and TCRdb's table has in-frame clones only and misses some. Counted here are about 25,000 clones, 75% to 90% occurring once; the ten biggest clones make up approximately 3%. Source: CD4+ T cells from blood, taken before the fourth cycle of nivolumab. The receptors shown here come from a human donor with classical Hodgkin lymphoma.

This chain joins TRBV28 and TRBJ1-3; the D gene is possibly TRBD1 (6 bases). There are 15 residues in the CDR3. In germline, CDR1 is MDHEN, CDR2 SYDVKM. V was cut by 7 bases and J by 4 bases, with 17 bases left in between. The CDR3 protein is CASTSQGYGGNTIYF. DNA for the CDR3: TGTGCCAGCACATCTCAGGGGTACGGCGGAAACACCATATATTTT.

The gene calls are TRBV4-2 and TRBJ2-2; 9 nucleotides line up with TRBD2. From germline, CDR1 is LGHNA and CDR2 YNFKEQ. The CDR3 covers 16 residues. After removal of 1 base from V and 5 bases from J, the junction contained 5 bases not matched to a gene. The CDR3 protein is CASSQVGGGATGELFF. Here the CDR3 DNA reads TGTGCCAGCAGCCAAGTCGGCGGGGGGGCGACCGGGGAGCTGTTTTTT.

The V and J genes are TRBV9 and TRBJ2-7; 8 bases align to TRBD1. CDR1 is SGDLS, CDR2 YYNGEE, per germline. V dropped 3 bases and J dropped 1; count of bases not matched to a gene: 6. This CDR3 region has 15 residues. The CDR3 sequence: CASSAQGAESYEQYF. Written as DNA, the CDR3 is TGTGCCAGCAGCGCCCAGGGGGCGGAGTCCTACGAGCAGTACTTC.

The CDR3 is CASSYGGAANYGYTF. Written as DNA, the CDR3 is TGTGCCAGCAGTTACGGTGGTGCGGCTAACTATGGCTACACCTTC. V usage is TRBV6-5 and J usage is TRBJ1-2; D is unresolved. Trimming removed 2 bases from V and 0 bases from J, with 10 bases in between. Germline assignment: CDR1 MNHEY and CDR2 SVGAGI. The CDR3 spans 15 residues.

This clone has more than one count but fewer than ten. The chain carries TRBV6-6 and TRBJ1-1; D ambiguous. V was clipped by 6 bases and J by 11 bases, with 19 bases between them. CDR1 MNHNY and CDR2 SVGAGI come from the germline V gene (reference sequence). The CDR3 runs 13 residues. CDR3 DNA sequence: TGTGCCAGCAGCCCTCGGACGGGATCCTACGCTTTCTTT. This encodes CASSPRTGSYAFF.